This TCR beta chain is drawn from a study of blood T cell repertoires in COVID-19 (TCRdb year 2020). Turning to the overall study: Collaborator samples came from the United States, Italy and Spain and covered acute and convalescent phases of COVID-19. Sample metadata almost always included a de-identified subject ID, COVID-19 status, age in years and sex. A freely available public database, intended as a resource for researchers studying the immune response to SARS-CoV-2, is where the repertoires were released. Where available, HLA class I and class II types were obtained from metadata supplied by the sample provider rather than from assay-based typing. The material from the prospective study consisted of cDNA or gDNA derived from T cells, B-cell-depleted T cells, or PBMCs. The samples were drawn from the first 160 participants of the ongoing ImmuneRACE study and from some 1,300 subjects provided by 6 global collaborators. Subjects who had been exposed to COVID-19, were actively infected with it, or had recovered from it provided the deeply sampled blood TCRbeta repertoires that made up the dataset.

At the junction V is shortened by 5 bases and J by 6 bases, with 18 bases in between. CDR1 and CDR2, looked up from the germline V gene, are SGHTA and FQGNSA. Measured from the cysteine to the phenylalanine, the CDR3 is 15 residues long. Just the 45-base CDR3 DNA is kept, in frame starting at base 1. Collaborating institutions collected whole blood in K2EDTA tubes following their own protocols. Collaborator samples were shipped for TCRbeta analysis as frozen whole blood, isolated PBMCs, or DNA extracted from either sample type. TCRbeta CDR3 regions were amplified from genomic DNA using the immunoSEQ Assay, a bias-controlled multiplex PCR. The original pipeline was this. Within the assay, amplification of reference gene primers was used to estimate how many nucleated cells each sample contained. To quantify the absolute abundance of each unique TCRbeta CDR3 rearrangement, sequence reads were collapsed and filtered. For each sample, productive Simpson clonality was calculated by taking the square root of Simpson's diversity index across productive rearrangements. The table comes from immuneACCESS by way of TCRdb, which keeps in-frame sequences with V and J called. Part of the clones is missing from these tables; in studies checked, under half for an unresolved V gene and the rest for unknown reasons. V and J calls and clone size are those listed in that table; D and trimming were worked out from the DNA. The sample table lists approximately 180,000 clones, 70% to 90% of them with a count of one. The ten biggest clones cover 7.5% to 10% of the sample.

The research as a whole found: Clinical and demographic metadata were provided uncurated, with the amount varying by source and participant.

As regards this clone: The antigen it recognizes is unknown. One base away there is no much larger clone; base qualities are not given.

Recombination joined TRBV7-2 with TRBJ2-3; a tentative D call is TRBD2 (6 bases match). The sample taken for sequencing was peripheral blood. This clonotype was sampled from a woman over 75 with acute or convalescent COVID-19. The CDR3 protein sequence reads: CASSPQWGGQDTQYF. The DNA sequence is TGTGCCAGCAGCCCGCAATGGGGAGGCCAGGATACGCAGTATTTT.